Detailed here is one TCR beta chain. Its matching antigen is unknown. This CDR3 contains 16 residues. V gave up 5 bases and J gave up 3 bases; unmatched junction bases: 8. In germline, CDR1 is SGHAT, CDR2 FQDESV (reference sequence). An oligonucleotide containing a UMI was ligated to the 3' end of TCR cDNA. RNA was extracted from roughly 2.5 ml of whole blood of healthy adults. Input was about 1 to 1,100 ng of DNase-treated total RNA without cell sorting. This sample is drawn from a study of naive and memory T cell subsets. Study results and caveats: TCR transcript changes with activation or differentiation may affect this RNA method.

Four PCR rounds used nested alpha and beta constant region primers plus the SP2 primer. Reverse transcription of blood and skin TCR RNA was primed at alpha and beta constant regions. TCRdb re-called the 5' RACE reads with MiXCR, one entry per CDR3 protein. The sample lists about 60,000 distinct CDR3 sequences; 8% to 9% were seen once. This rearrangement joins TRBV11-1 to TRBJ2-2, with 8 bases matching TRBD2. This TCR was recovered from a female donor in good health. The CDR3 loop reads CASSPRRAGDTGELFF. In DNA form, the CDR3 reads TGTGCCAGCAGCCCCCGGAGAGCGGGAGACACCGGGGAGCTGTTTTTT.